This T cell receptor beta chain derives from a study of blood T cells in healthy people across ages. Regarding the study as a whole: Higher diversity, along with more naive CD4+ cells, distinguished long-lived donors from aged donors. Researchers deemed the diversity estimates from one million T cells underestimates.

Using a J-beta primer mix together with a sample-barcoded 5' primer, a second PCR was run for about 6 to 12 cycles. TCRdb re-called the 5' RACE reads with MiXCR, one entry per CDR3 protein. Among 450,000 to 700,000 distinct CDR3 sequences, approximately 25% were seen once, and the ten largest hold roughly 18%. V was cut by 0 bases and J by 3 bases, with 11 bases left in between. The CDR3 spans 15 residues. Germline-derived CDR1 and CDR2 are MNHEY and SMNVEV (reference sequence). Concerning this clonotype itself: Its antigen remains unidentified.

Material: blood. This clonotype was obtained from a woman in her 70s in good health. The chain carries TRBV27 and TRBJ1-1, with D possibly being TRBD1 (6 bases). CDR3 region: CASSLSHRVDTEAFF. CDR3 nucleotides: TGTGCCAGCAGTTTATCCCACAGGGTGGACACTGAAGCTTTCTTT.